A single sample gave rise to the 24 T cell receptor beta chains below, sequenced in a study of blood T cell repertoires in COVID-19 (dated by TCRdb to the early 2020s). The method behind the library was the immunoSEQ multiplex PCR assay. Entries here come from immuneACCESS through TCRdb and include only in-frame sequences with V and J called. Some clones fail to appear in such tables; in the studies checked, an unresolved V gene covers under half of the shortfall, and the cause of the remainder is unknown. Present in this sample are about 55,000 clones, around nine tenths of which were seen just once. About 6% of the sample goes to the ten largest clones. Sequencing was done on a sample of peripheral blood. The source of these receptors is a man in his forties with acute or convalescent COVID-19.

The chain employs TRBV14 and TRBJ2-3; 8 bases fit TRBD2. CDR3 length: 15 amino acids. Germline values: CDR1 SGHDN, CDR2 FVKESK. Trimming cost V 6 bases and J 9 bases; bases outside gene matches: 14. The CDR3 loop reads CASSQTGTRSWTQYF. Written as DNA, the CDR3 is TGTGCCAGCAGTCAAACCGGGACTAGGTCGTGGACGCAGTATTTT.

V gene TRBV19 combines with J gene TRBJ1-1, with 8 bases matching TRBD1. CDR3 size: 13 residues. Germline CDR1 is LNHDA and CDR2 is SQIVND (reference sequence). After removal of 7 bases from V and 7 bases from J, the junction contained 8 bases not matched to a gene. CDR3 region: CASTVTGVDEAFF. The CDR3 nucleotides read TGTGCCAGTACTGTGACAGGGGTGGATGAAGCTTTCTTT.

This chain connects TRBV30 to TRBJ1-1; TRBD1 agrees at 9 bases. Germline lookup yields CDR1 GTSNPN and CDR2 SVGIG (reference sequence). Trimming at V came to 5 bases and at J to 9 bases, leaving 7 bases not matched to a gene. The CDR3 is 12 amino acids. For the CDR3, the DNA is TGTGCCTGGGTGGGGGACAGGGTACAAGCTTTCTTT. It yields the protein CAWVGDRVQAFF.

This clone has just one count. The V call is TRBV20-1, the J call TRBJ1-4; 7 nucleotides line up with TRBD1. Trimming at V came to 3 bases and at J to 7 bases, leaving 8 bases not matched to a gene. The CDR3 has 14 amino acids. Germline V gives CDR1 DFQATT, CDR2 SNEGSKA (reference sequence). Here the CDR3 DNA reads TGCAGTGCTAGTCGTACAGGGGAACGTGAAAAACTGTTTTTT. Translated: CSASRTGEREKLFF.

The chain employs TRBV21-1 and TRBJ1-2; the table's D call TRBD1 went unverified against the DNA. TRBV21-1 is noted as a pseudogene. CDR3 size: 17 residues. As DNA, the CDR3 is TGTGCCAGCAGCAACGAAGACAGGGGGTCCGAAAACTATGGCTACACCTTC. This translates into CASSNEDRGSENYGYTF.

The CDR3 DNA follows: TGCGCCAGCAGCTTGGCCGGGACTAGCACGAACACCGGGGAGCTGTTTTTT. Amino acid sequence: CASSLAGTSTNTGELFF. This chain links TRBV5-1 with TRBJ2-2, with TRBD2 identical over 9 bases. The germline CDR1 and CDR2 sequences are SGHRS and YFSETQ. V shed 0 bases, J shed 0 bases, and the junction held 3 bases outside the gene matches. The CDR3 totals 17 residues.

In DNA, the CDR3 is TGTGCCAGAAACTACAGGGGGCGCCATGAAGCTTTCTTT. This translates into CARNYRGRHEAFF. This chain connects TRBV21-1 to TRBJ1-1; TRBD1, the table's D call, was not compared with the DNA. TRBV21-1 is deemed a pseudogene. The CDR3 extends over 13 amino acids.

This chain uses TRBV4-2 with TRBJ2-5; TRBD1 matches at 10 bases. Trimming cost V 2 bases and J 4 bases; bases outside gene matches: 7. Germline-derived CDR1 and CDR2 are LGHNA and YNFKEQ. There are 16 residues in the CDR3. The CDR3 DNA is TGTGCCAGCAGCCAACCGTCGACAGGGGGCGGAGAGACCCAGTACTTC. This encodes CASSQPSTGGGETQYF.

The genes are TRBV9 and TRBJ2-1, with 7 nucleotides matching TRBD2. The germline V gene has CDR1 SGDLS and CDR2 YYNGEE. The CDR3 covers 15 residues. Germline trimming cut 0 bases from V and 7 bases from J; bases unmatched to any gene: 7. CDR3 region: CASSVAAGALNEQFF. In DNA, the CDR3 is TGTGCCAGCAGCGTAGCGGCGGGAGCTCTTAATGAGCAGTTCTTC.

The chain combines TRBV12-5 with TRBJ1-2; weak D call: TRBD1 (5 bases). V lost 1 base to trimming and J lost 1 base, with 10 bases between them. Germline-derived CDR1 and CDR2 are LGHNT and FRNRAP. The CDR3 covers 15 residues. CDR3 nucleotide sequence: TGTGCTAGTGGTTTGGGGACACAAGATAACTATGGCTACACCTTC. Translated, it gives CASGLGTQDNYGYTF.

About this clone: The junction departs from the called germline gene at one end, perhaps through a read error. The chain is built from TRBV4-1 and TRBJ1-1; weak D call: TRBD1 (5 bases). In germline, CDR1 is MGHRA, CDR2 YSYEKL. The CDR3 loop spans 12 amino acids. CDR3 DNA: TGCGCCAGCAGCCAAGTTAGGCGGGGGAGGCTCTTT. Residues: CASSQVRRGRLF.

The chain couples TRBV19 to TRBJ1-6; tentatively, D is TRBD1 (6 bases). The CDR3 is made up of 15 amino acids. CDR1 and CDR2 (germline): LNHDA, SQIVND (reference sequence). The V and J ends lost 8 bases and 10 bases respectively, with 21 bases between them. CDR3 coding DNA: TGTGCCAGTCGCCCCGCGGGGGCGCAGGGCTCACCCCTCCACTTT. Protein: CASRPAGAQGSPLHF. Supplemented by reference TRBV19 and TRBJ1-6, the full variable domain reads DGGITQSPKYLFRKEGQNVTLSCEQNLNHDAMYWYRQDPGQGLRLIYYSQIVNDFQKGDIAEGYSVSREKKESFPLTVTSAQKNPTAFYLCASRPAGAQGSPLHFGNGTRLTVT.

The rearrangement links TRBV6-5 to TRBJ1-1; no definite D call. CDR1 is MNHEY, CDR2 SVGAGI, per germline. V lost 0 bases to trimming and J lost 8 bases, with 16 bases between them. The CDR3 contains 15 residues. For the CDR3, the DNA is TGTGCCAGCAGTTACTCGAACCGGGGTACTCAAGAAGCTTTCTTT. The encoded protein is CASSYSNRGTQEAFF.

The chain employs TRBV7-9 and TRBJ1-2, with D possibly TRBD1 on 5 matching bases. Trimming removed 7 bases at V and 4 bases at J, with 13 bases between. Germline V gives CDR1 SEHNR, CDR2 FQNEAQ (reference sequence). The CDR3 consists of 13 residues. The CDR3 DNA sequence: TGTGCCAGCACCGGACACCGGCTCTATGGCTACACCTTC. Protein: CASTGHRLYGYTF.

The V call is TRBV29-1, the J call TRBJ1-4; 10 nucleotides line up with TRBD1. Germline assignment: CDR1 SQVTM and CDR2 ANQGSEA. V shed 7 bases and J 7 bases; nucleotides not matched to a gene: 6. The CDR3 is 13 amino acids. The CDR3, as DNA: TGCAGCGCCGTCCGGACAGGGGGTGAAAAACTGTTTTTT. Translation gives CSAVRTGGEKLFF.

The chain combines TRBV19 with TRBJ1-1; 11 bases align to TRBD1. CDR3 length equals 15 residues. V trimming: 7 bases; J trimming: 6 bases; junction bases outside the gene matches: 10. Germline CDR1 reads LNHDA; CDR2 reads SQIVND (reference sequence). CDR3 loop: CASTMRDRGISEAFF. CDR3 coding DNA: TGTGCCAGTACCATGAGGGACAGGGGGATATCTGAAGCTTTCTTT.

This clone has just one count. The J gene is TRBJ1-1, the V gene TRBV19, with D hard to call. With 5 bases removed from V and 7 bases from J, the gap between germline ends came to 11 bases. This CDR3 comprises 12 residues. CDR1 and CDR2 from the germline V gene are LNHDA and SQIVND (reference sequence). CDR3 sequence: CASSSRHLEAFF. The CDR3 nucleotides read TGTGCCAGTAGTTCTCGACACCTTGAAGCTTTCTTT.

This clone was recorded a few times. The rearrangement joins TRBV6-5 to TRBJ2-7; 9 nucleotides line up with TRBD1. Losses at the gene ends were 0 bases for V and 5 bases for J; bases not matched to a gene: 8. Looked up from germline, CDR1 is MNHEY and CDR2 is SVGAGI. The CDR3 is made up of 16 amino acids. The CDR3 reads CASSYSSGTGLNEQYF. CDR3 DNA: TGTGCCAGCAGTTACTCCTCCGGGACAGGGCTCAACGAGCAGTACTTC.

V gene TRBV12-3 or TRBV12-4 combines with J gene TRBJ1-2; D is ambiguous. The CDR3 consists of 12 residues. Trimming cost V 5 bases and J 6 bases, with 10 bases left between them. CDR3 region: CASSRITDGYTF. The CDR3 DNA reads as TGTGCCAGCAGTCGGATAACAGATGGCTACACCTTC.

J is TRBJ1-4 and V is TRBV10-3; 8 nucleotides align to TRBD1. With 3 bases clipped from V and 8 bases from J, the junction kept 5 bases outside the gene matches. CDR3 length: 14 residues. The germline V gene has CDR1 ENHRY and CDR2 SYGVKD. CDR3 sequence: CAISEQGGSEKLFF. In DNA, the CDR3 is TGTGCCATCAGTGAACAGGGGGGTTCGGAAAAACTGTTTTTT.

This clone was seen just once. Written as DNA, the CDR3 is TGTGCCAGTAGTATGGGACTAGCGACTAGCTCCTACGAGCAGTACTTC. The encoded protein is CASSMGLATSSYEQYF. The V call is TRBV19, the J call TRBJ2-7; 10 positions agree with TRBD2. The germline V gene has CDR1 LNHDA and CDR2 SQIVND (reference sequence). The junction had 5 bases not matched to a gene; V was cut back by 3 bases and J by 0 bases. The CDR3 is made up of 16 amino acids.

This sequence joins TRBV15 and TRBJ2-5, with 7 positions matching TRBD1. The V and J ends lost 1 base and 6 bases, in that order; junction bases with no gene match: 8. The CDR3 has 15 residues. CDR1 and CDR2 from the germline V gene are LNHNV and YYDKDF (reference sequence). Written as DNA, the CDR3 is TGTGCCACCAGCAGAGGGGGGACAGAACAGCAGACCCAGTACTTC. It is translated as CATSRGGTEQQTQYF.

This clone was found a few times. The V call is TRBV7-8, the J call TRBJ2-7; D gene unclear. CDR3 length: 13 amino acids. Trimming shortened V by 5 bases and J by 4 bases, and 12 bases separated the two germline ends. In germline, CDR1 is SGHVS, CDR2 FQNEAQ. The CDR3 coding sequence is TGTGCCAGCAGCCCGGATGCGGTTTACGAGCAGTACTTC. Protein: CASSPDAVYEQYF.

CDR3: CASSLTGTNNYGYTF. CDR3 nucleotide sequence: TGTGCCAGCAGCTTGACCGGGACAAATAACTATGGCTACACCTTC. The gene calls are TRBV11-3 and TRBJ1-2; D might be TRBD1 (6 bases). In germline, CDR1 is SGHNT, CDR2 YENEEA. This CDR3 region has 15 residues. V lost 3 bases, J lost 1 base, and 12 bases lay in between.